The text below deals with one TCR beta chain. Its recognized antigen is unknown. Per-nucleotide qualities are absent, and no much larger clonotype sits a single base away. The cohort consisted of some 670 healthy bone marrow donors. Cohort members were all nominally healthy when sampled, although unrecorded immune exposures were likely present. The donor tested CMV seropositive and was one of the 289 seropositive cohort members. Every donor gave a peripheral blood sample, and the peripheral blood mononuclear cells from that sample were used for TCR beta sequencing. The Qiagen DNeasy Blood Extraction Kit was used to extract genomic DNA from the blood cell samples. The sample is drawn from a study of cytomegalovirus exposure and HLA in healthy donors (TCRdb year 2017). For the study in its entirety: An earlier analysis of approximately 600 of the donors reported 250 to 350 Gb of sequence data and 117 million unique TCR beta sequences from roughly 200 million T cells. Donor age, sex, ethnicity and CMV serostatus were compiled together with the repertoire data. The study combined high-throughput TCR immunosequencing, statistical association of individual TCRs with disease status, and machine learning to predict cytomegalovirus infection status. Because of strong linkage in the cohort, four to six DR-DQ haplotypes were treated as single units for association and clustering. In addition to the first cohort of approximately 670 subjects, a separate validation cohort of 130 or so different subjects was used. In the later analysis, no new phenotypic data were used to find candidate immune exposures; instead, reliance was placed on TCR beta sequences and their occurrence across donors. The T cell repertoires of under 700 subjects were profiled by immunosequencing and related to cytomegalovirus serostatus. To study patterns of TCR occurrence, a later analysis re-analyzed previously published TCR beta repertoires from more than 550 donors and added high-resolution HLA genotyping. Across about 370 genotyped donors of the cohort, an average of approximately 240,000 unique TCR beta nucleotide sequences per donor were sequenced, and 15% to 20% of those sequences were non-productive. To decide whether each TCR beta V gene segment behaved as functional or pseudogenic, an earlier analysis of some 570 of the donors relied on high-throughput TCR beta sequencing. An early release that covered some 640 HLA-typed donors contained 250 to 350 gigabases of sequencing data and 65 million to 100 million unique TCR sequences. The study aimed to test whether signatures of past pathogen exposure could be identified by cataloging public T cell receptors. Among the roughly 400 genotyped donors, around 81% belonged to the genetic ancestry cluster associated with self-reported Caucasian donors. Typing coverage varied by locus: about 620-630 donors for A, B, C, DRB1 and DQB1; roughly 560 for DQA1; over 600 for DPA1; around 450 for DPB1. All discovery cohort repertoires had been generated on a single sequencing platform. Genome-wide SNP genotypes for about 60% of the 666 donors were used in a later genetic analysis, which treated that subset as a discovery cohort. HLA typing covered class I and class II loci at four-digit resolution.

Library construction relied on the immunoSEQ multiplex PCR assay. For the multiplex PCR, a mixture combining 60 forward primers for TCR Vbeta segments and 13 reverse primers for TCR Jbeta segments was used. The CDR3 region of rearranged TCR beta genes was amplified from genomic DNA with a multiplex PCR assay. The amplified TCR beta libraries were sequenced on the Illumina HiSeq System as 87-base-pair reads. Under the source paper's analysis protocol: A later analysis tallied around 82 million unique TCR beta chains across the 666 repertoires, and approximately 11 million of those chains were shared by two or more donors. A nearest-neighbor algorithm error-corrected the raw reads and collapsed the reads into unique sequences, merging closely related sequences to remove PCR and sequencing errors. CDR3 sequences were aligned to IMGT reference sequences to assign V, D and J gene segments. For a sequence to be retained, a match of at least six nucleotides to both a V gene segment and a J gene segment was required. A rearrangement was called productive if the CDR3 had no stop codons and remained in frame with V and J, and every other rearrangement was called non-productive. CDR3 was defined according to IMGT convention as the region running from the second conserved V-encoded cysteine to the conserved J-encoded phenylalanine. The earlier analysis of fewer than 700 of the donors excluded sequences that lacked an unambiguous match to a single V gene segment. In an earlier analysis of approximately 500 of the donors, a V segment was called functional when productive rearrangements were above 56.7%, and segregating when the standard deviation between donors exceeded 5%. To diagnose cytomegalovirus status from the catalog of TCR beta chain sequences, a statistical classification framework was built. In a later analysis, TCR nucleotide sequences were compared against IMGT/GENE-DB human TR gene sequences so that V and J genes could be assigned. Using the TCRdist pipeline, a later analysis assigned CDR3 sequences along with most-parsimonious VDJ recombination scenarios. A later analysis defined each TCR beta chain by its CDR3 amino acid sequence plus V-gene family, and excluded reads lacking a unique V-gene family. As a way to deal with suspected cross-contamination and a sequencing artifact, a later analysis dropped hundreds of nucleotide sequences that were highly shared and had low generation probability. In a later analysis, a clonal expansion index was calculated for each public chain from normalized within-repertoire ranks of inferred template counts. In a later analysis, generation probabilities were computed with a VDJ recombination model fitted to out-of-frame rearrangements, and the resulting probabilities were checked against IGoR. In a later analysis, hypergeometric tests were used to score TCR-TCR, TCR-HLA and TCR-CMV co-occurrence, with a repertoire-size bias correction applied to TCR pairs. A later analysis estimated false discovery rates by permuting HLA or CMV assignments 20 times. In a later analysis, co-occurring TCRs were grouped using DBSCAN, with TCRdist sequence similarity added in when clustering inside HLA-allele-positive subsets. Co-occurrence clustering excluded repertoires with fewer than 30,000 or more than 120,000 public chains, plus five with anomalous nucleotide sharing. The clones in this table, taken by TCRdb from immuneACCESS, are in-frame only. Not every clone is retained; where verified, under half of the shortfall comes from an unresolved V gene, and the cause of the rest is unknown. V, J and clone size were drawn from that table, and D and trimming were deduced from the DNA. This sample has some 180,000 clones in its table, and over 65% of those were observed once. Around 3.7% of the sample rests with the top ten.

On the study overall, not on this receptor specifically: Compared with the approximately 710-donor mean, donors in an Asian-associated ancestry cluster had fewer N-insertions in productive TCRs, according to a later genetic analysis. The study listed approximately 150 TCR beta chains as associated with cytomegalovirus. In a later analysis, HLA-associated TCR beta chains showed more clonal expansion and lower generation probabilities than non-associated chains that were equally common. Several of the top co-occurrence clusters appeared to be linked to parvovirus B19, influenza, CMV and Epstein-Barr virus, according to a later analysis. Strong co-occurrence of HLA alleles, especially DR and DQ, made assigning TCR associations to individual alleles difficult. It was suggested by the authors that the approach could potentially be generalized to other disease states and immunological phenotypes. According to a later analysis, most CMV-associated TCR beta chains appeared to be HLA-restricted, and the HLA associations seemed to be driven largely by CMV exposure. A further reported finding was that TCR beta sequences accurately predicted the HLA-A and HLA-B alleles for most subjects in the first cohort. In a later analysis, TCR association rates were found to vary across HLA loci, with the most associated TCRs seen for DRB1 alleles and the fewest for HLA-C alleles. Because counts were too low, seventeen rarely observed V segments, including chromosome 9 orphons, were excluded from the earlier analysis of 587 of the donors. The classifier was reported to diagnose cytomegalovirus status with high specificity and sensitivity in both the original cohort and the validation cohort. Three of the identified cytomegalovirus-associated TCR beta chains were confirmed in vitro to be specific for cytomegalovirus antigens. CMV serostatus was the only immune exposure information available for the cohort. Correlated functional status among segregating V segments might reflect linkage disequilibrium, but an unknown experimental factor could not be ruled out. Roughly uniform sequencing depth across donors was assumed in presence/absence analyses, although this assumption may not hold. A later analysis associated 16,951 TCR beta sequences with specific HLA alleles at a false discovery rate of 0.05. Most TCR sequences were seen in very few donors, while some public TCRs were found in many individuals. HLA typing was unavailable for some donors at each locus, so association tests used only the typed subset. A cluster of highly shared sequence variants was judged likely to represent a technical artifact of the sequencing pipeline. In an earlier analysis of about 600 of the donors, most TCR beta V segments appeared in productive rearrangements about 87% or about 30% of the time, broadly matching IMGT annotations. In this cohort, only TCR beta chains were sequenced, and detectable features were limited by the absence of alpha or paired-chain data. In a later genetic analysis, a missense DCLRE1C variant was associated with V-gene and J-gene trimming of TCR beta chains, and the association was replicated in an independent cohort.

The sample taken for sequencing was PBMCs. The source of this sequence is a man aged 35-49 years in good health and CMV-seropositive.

The base sequence is TGTGCCAGCAAGGCCGGGACAGGGACAGATACGCAGTATTTT. This encodes CASKAGTGTDTQYF. Rearrangement joined TRBV6-6 to TRBJ2-3; TRBD1 fits 9 bases in the junction. The CDR3 covers 14 residues, taking in both the cysteine and the phenylalanine. The CDR3 DNA has 42 bases and is translated from base 1. The germline V gene (reference sequence) specifies MNHNY as CDR1 and SVGAGI as CDR2. Clipping removes 7 bases from V and 3 bases from J, with 5 as the unmatched junction base count.